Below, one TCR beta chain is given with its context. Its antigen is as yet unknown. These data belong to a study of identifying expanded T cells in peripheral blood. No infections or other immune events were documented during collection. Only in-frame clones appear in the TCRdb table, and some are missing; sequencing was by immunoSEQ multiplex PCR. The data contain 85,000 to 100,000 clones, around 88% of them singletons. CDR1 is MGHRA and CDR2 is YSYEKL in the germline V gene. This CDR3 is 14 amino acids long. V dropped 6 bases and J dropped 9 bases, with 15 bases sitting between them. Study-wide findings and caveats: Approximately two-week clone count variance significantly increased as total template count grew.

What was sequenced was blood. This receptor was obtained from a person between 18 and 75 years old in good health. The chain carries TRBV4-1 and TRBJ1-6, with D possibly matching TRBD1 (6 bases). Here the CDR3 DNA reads TGCGCCAGCAGGCCGGGACATAACCGTTCACCCCTCCACTTT. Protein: CASRPGHNRSPLHF.